This TCR beta chain appears in the sequencing data of a study of blood T cell repertoires in COVID-19. CDR1 is MNHEY and CDR2 is SMNVEV in the germline V gene (reference sequence). The CDR3 covers 15 residues. V dropped 2 bases and J dropped 4; count of bases not matched to a gene: 7. Clones were read by immunoSEQ multiplex PCR, and TCRdb kept only the in-frame ones, dropping some. The sample lists about 110,000 clones; 80% to 90% were seen once. The TCR was taken from an elderly woman with acute or convalescent COVID-19. The J gene is TRBJ2-7, the V gene TRBV27, with TRBD1 matching over 8 bases. Source material: peripheral blood. The CDR3 is CASSLISGQGYEQYF. CDR3 DNA sequence: TGTGCCAGCAGTTTAATTAGCGGACAGGGTTACGAGCAGTACTTC.